Presented here are 4 T cell receptor beta chains from one specimen sequenced in a study of OX40 agonist ivuxolimab in advanced cancers. TCRdb's copy holds only in-frame clones and misses some; the assay was immunoSEQ multiplex PCR. This table has 100,000 to 140,000 clones, around 93% appearing once. The sample here was CD4+ or CD8+ T cells sorted from blood, taken in a trial of the OX40 agonist ivuxolimab. These receptors all stem from an adult with an advanced solid tumor such as melanoma, head and neck, liver or kidney cancer.

V gene TRBV6-4 combines with J gene TRBJ2-1; perhaps D is TRBD1 or TRBD2 (5 bases each). Trimming removed 4 bases at V and 4 bases at J, with 17 bases between. The CDR3 extends over 16 amino acids. Germline V lookup: CDR1 MRHNA, CDR2 SNTAGT. The CDR3 DNA reads TGTGCCAGCAGTGGCCCTGGGGGTTCAACTTACAATGAGCAGTTCTTC. It specifies CASSGPGGSTYNEQFF.

The chain is built from TRBV25-1 and TRBJ1-1; D gene ambiguous. In germline, CDR1 is MGHDK, CDR2 SYGVNS. This CDR3 is 13 amino acids long. V lost 5 bases to trimming and J lost 0 bases, with 7 bases between them. The CDR3 reads CASSRGLNTEAFF. CDR3 nucleotides: TGTGCCAGCAGTAGAGGATTGAACACTGAAGCTTTCTTT.

The chain carries TRBV11-2 and TRBJ1-1; D unresolved. Trimming removed 0 bases from V and 8 bases from J, with 10 bases in between. This CDR3 is built from 13 residues. Germline values: CDR1 SGHAT, CDR2 FQNNGV. For the CDR3, the DNA is TGTGCCAGCAGCTTAGAACGGGGATTGGAAGCTTTCTTT. It specifies CASSLERGLEAFF.

The CDR3 sequence: CASSQEPQGSNTGELFF. CDR3 nucleotides: TGCGCCAGCAGCCAAGAACCCCAGGGCTCGAACACCGGGGAGCTGTTTTTT. The gene calls are TRBV4-3 and TRBJ2-2, with TRBD1 as a possible D gene (5 bases). The germline V and J ends were trimmed by 0 bases and 0 bases, with 11 bases remaining between them. CDR1 and CDR2 from the germline V gene are LGHNA and YSLEER. The CDR3 is 17 residues long.